The 30 T cell receptor beta chains reported below all come from one sample, sequenced in a study of blood T cells in healthy people across ages. A J-beta primer mix and a sample-barcoded 5' primer were used in a second PCR of roughly 6 to 11 cycles. TCRdb called the 5' RACE reads again in MiXCR, with one record for every CDR3 protein. Among 450,000 to 700,000 distinct CDR3 sequences listed, roughly 29% were seen once. What was sequenced was blood. The receptors derive from a woman aged 70-85 years in good health.

J is TRBJ1-6 and V is TRBV20-1; 7 positions match TRBD1. From germline, CDR1 is DFQATT and CDR2 SNEGSKA (reference sequence). The V gene end was trimmed by 2 bases and the J gene end by 6 bases; junction bases not matched to a gene: 4. The CDR3 is 14 amino acids. The CDR3 protein is CSARPTGFNSPLHF. The CDR3 nucleotides are TGCAGTGCTAGACCGACAGGGTTTAATTCACCCCTCCACTTT.

This clonotype showed up just a few times. The chain recombines TRBV9 with TRBJ2-4; 7 nucleotides match TRBD1. There are 15 residues in the CDR3. J was trimmed by 0 bases and V by 0 bases; bases with no gene match: 0. Germline CDR1 reads SGDLS; CDR2 reads YYNGEE. The CDR3 DNA is TGTGCCAGCAGCGTAGAGGGGGCAGCCAAAAACATTCAGTACTTC. It yields the protein CASSVEGAAKNIQYF.

A few counts support this clonotype. V and J are TRBV6-5 and TRBJ2-7; no firm D call. The CDR3 spans 16 residues. Between the trimmed V and J ends, which lost 0 bases and 3 bases, there was a span of 15 bases. The V gene's germline CDR1 is MNHEY and CDR2 SVGAGI. Here the CDR3 DNA reads TGTGCCAGCAGTTACTCGTGGCGGCTTGACTTCTACGAGCAGTACTTC. This translates into CASSYSWRLDFYEQYF.

The J gene is TRBJ1-4, the V gene TRBV7-9; no reliable D call. The germline V and J ends were trimmed by 1 base and 2 bases, with 8 bases remaining between them. Germline V gene sequence: CDR1 SEHNR, CDR2 FQNEAQ (reference sequence). CDR3 length: 15 residues. The CDR3 sequence: CASSLVWETNEKLFF. The CDR3 DNA reads as TGTGCCAGCAGCTTAGTCTGGGAGACTAATGAAAAACTGTTTTTT.

This clonotype was seen more than once but under ten times. The genes are TRBV7-9 and TRBJ2-4; D is unclear. The CDR3 consists of 12 residues. The germline V and J ends were trimmed by 9 bases and 16 bases, with 22 bases remaining between them. Germline CDR1 reads SEHNR; CDR2 reads FQNEAQ (reference sequence). The CDR3 bases are TGTGCCAGTCAAAACTTCCCGGGCCAACAATACTTC. Translated: CASQNFPGQQYF.

The chain combines TRBV6-6 with TRBJ2-5; 10 bases are shared with TRBD2. The DNA end is a closer match to TRBJ2-1, so the J assignment may be wrong. The V gene's germline CDR1 is MNHNY and CDR2 SVGAGI (reference sequence). This CDR3 comprises 15 residues. The CDR3 region is CASSSPSGGAGEQFF. The CDR3 DNA follows: TGTGCCAGCAGTTCACCCAGCGGGGGGGCAGGTGAGCAGTTCTTC.

At least ten counts were recorded for this clonotype. The V call is TRBV6-6, the J call TRBJ2-1, with a possible D match to TRBD2 (5 bases). Trimming stripped 4 bases from V and 9 bases from J, with 10 bases between. Germline V CDR1 and CDR2: MNHNY, SVGAGI (reference sequence). This CDR3 has 12 residues. The CDR3 region is CASSFGEGEQFF. The CDR3 DNA is TGTGCCAGCAGTTTCGGAGAGGGTGAGCAGTTCTTC.

Turning to this clonotype: At one end the junction does not follow the germline gene, possibly because of a read error. The chain couples TRBV5-1 to TRBJ2-3; D perhaps matches TRBD1 (6 bases). This CDR3 has 13 residues. Germline V gives CDR1 SGHRS, CDR2 YFSETQ. The CDR3 spells CAGSLTGIDTQYF. Here the CDR3 DNA reads TGCGCCGGCAGCTTAACAGGGATAGATACGCAGTATTTT.

A few counts support this clonotype. This chain joins TRBV6-6 and TRBJ1-2, with D hard to call. The CDR3 covers 14 residues. The V end lost 3 bases, the J end lost 3 bases, and 11 bases lay between the germline ends. Germline V gene data show CDR1 as MNHNY and CDR2 as SVGAGI (reference sequence). The CDR3 is CASSYVKEDYGYTF. DNA of the CDR3: TGTGCCAGCAGTTATGTGAAGGAGGACTATGGCTACACCTTC.

This clonotype was detected many times. This rearrangement joins TRBV12-3 or TRBV12-4 to TRBJ2-5; D remains unclear. V was trimmed by 2 bases and J by 4 bases, leaving 5 bases between them. This CDR3 has 12 amino acids. The CDR3: CASSLRPETQYF. Here the CDR3 DNA reads TGTGCCAGCAGTTTAAGGCCAGAGACCCAGTACTTC.

The sample holds a few counts of this clonotype. A junction end diverges from the germline sequence, so it may reflect a read error. V usage is TRBV7-2 and J usage is TRBJ2-3; D is unclear. CDR3 length: 16 residues. Per germline, CDR1 SGHTA and CDR2 FQGNSA. CDR3 DNA: TGTGCCAGCAGCTTAGGGGGTTTTGGTGGCACAGATACGCAGTGTTTT. The encoded protein is CASSLGGFGGTDTQCF.

In this sample, this clonotype turned up a few times. CDR3 sequence reads: CASSLAVLGTGFGVNEKLFF. CDR3 nucleotide sequence: TGTGCCAGCAGCTTAGCCGTACTAGGGACAGGGTTCGGGGTGAACGAAAAACTGTTTTTT. V and J are TRBV7-2 and TRBJ1-4, with 9 bases lining up with TRBD1. The germline gives CDR1 SGHTA, CDR2 FQGNSA. The CDR3 has 20 residues. With V trimmed by 0 bases and J by 8 bases, 19 bases remained unmatched.

On this clonotype: This may be a read error: a much more frequent sequence differs by one nucleotide. This rearrangement joins TRBV12-3 or TRBV12-4 to TRBJ1-2; D is ambiguous. This CDR3 is 12 amino acids long. V lost 6 bases, J lost 4 bases, and 9 bases lay in between. For the CDR3, the DNA is TGTGCCAGCAGCCCCGACATCTATGGCTACACCTTC. Residues: CASSPDIYGYTF.

The CDR3 nucleotides read TGTGCCAGCAGTTACTCCGACAGGGTGGCCTACAATGAGCAGTTCTTC. The encoded protein is CASSYSDRVAYNEQFF. V gene TRBV6-6 combines with J gene TRBJ2-5; 7 bases are shared with TRBD1. The end of the DNA fits TRBJ2-1 better, so the J call may be wrong. Germline V CDR1 and CDR2: MNHNY, SVGAGI (reference sequence). The CDR3 is 16 amino acids.

This chain uses TRBV20-1 with TRBJ1-6; no firm D call. Trimming left V 5 bases short and J 3 bases short, with 11 bases between. The germline V gene has CDR1 DFQATT and CDR2 SNEGSKA (reference sequence). The CDR3 totals 14 residues. The CDR3 DNA reads as TGCAGTGCTTCGGACGTACACTATAATTCACCCCTCCACTTT. Its protein product is CSASDVHYNSPLHF.

The chain links TRBV7-2 to TRBJ2-1; no clear D gene. CDR1 and CDR2 (germline): SGHTA, FQGNSA. V lost 2 bases, J lost 6 bases, and 8 bases lay in between. The CDR3 is made up of 13 amino acids. This CDR3 reads CASSLYGRNEQFF. CDR3 nucleotides: TGTGCCAGCAGCTTATATGGGCGCAATGAGCAGTTCTTC.

This clonotype appeared many times. The chain couples TRBV4-2 to TRBJ1-4; D perhaps matches TRBD1 (5 bases). Germline V CDR1 and CDR2: LGHNA, YNFKEQ. This CDR3 region has 17 residues. V lost 0 bases and J lost 5, with 16 bases in between. CDR3 region: CASSQDGSFRANEKLFF. The CDR3 bases are TGTGCCAGCAGCCAAGACGGGTCGTTCAGGGCCAATGAAAAACTGTTTTTT.

The V gene is TRBV2, the J gene TRBJ1-6, with D hard to call. Trimming took off 4 bases at V and 2 bases at J, with 12 bases between the two ends. Germline assignment: CDR1 SNHLY and CDR2 FYNNEI. CDR3 length: 16 amino acids. The CDR3 DNA follows: TGTGCCAGCAGTGGGAGTCTGGATACCTATAATTCACCCCTCCACTTT. Amino acids: CASSGSLDTYNSPLHF.

This clonotype was counted a few times. CDR3 amino acids: CASSLDSGREKLFF. The CDR3, as DNA: TGTGCCAGCAGCCTAGACTCTGGAAGGGAAAAACTGTTTTTT. The chain is built from TRBV7-2 and TRBJ1-4, with D hard to call. Per germline, CDR1 SGHTA and CDR2 FQGNSA. The CDR3 is 14 amino acids. Trimming took 5 bases from V and 8 from J, leaving 15 bases between them.

The chain carries TRBV11-3 and TRBJ2-2; the D is unclear. This CDR3 spans 14 amino acids. The V gene lost 8 bases and the J gene lost 7 bases, with 17 bases spanning the gap. Germline-derived CDR1 and CDR2 are SGHNT and YENEEA. Here the CDR3 reads CASHELSRVGELFF. The DNA of the CDR3 is TGTGCCAGCCATGAACTTTCTAGAGTCGGGGAGCTGTTTTTT.

V is TRBV20-1 and J is TRBJ2-7; D is ambiguous. Trimming took 4 bases from V and 3 from J, leaving 10 bases between them. The germline V gene has CDR1 DFQATT and CDR2 SNEGSKA (reference sequence). The CDR3 is 12 amino acids. This CDR3 reads CSATLGNYEQYF. CDR3 nucleotide sequence: TGCAGTGCTACCCTAGGAAACTACGAGCAGTACTTC.

The chain combines TRBV27 with TRBJ2-1; a possible D gene is TRBD2 (6 bases). V was trimmed by 3 bases and J by 4 bases, leaving 13 bases between them. This CDR3 has 15 residues. The germline CDR1 and CDR2 sequences are MNHEY and SMNVEV (reference sequence). The CDR3: CASSFGGAAYNEQFF. Here the CDR3 DNA reads TGTGCCAGCAGTTTCGGCGGGGCGGCATACAATGAGCAGTTCTTC.

The V call is TRBV6-1, the J call TRBJ2-7, with D maybe TRBD1 (5 bases). This CDR3 region has 15 residues. Trimming stripped 4 bases from V and 3 bases from J, with 16 bases between. Germline values: CDR1 MNHNS, CDR2 SASEGT. The CDR3 region is CASSALDSLLYEQYF. Written as DNA, the CDR3 is TGTGCCAGCAGTGCCCTTGACAGTCTACTCTACGAGCAGTACTTC.

There are many counts of this clonotype. A read error may produce the germline difference seen at one junction end. The gene calls are TRBV5-1 and TRBJ2-3, with 11 positions matching TRBD2. CDR1 SGHRS and CDR2 YFSETQ come from the germline V gene. The CDR3 covers 16 residues. The CDR3 loop is CASSLLAGGSTDTQYF. In DNA, the CDR3 is TGTGCCAGCAGCTTATTAGCGGGGGGGAGCACAGATACGCAGTATTTT. The whole variable domain, remainder taken from reference TRBV5-1 and TRBJ2-3, is KAGVTQTPRYLIKTRGQQVTLSCSPISGHRSVSWYQQTPGQGLQFLFEYFSETQRNKGNFPGRFSGRQFSNSRSEMNVSTLELGDSALYLCASSLLAGGSTDTQYFGPGTRLTVL.

The V gene is TRBV21-1, the J gene TRBJ1-2. TRBV21-1 is marked as a pseudogene. The CDR3 is 15 residues long. This CDR3 reads CASSKEGRGFYGYTF. The CDR3 DNA is TGTGCCAGCAGCAAAGAGGGCCGAGGGTTCTATGGCTACACCTTC.

The table lists this clonotype with a few counts. The chain combines TRBV28 with TRBJ1-1, with D possibly being TRBD1 (6 bases). Germline V CDR1 and CDR2: MDHEN, SYDVKM. This CDR3 has 13 amino acids. V was trimmed by 10 bases and J by 0 bases, leaving 12 bases between them. CDR3 region: CAIGQTLNTEAFF. CDR3 DNA sequence: TGTGCCATTGGACAGACTCTGAACACTGAAGCTTTCTTT. Full variable domain (rest looked up from reference TRBV28 and TRBJ1-1): DVKVTQSSRYLVKRTGEKVFLECVQDMDHENMFWYRQDPGLGLRLIYFSYDVKMKEKGDIPEGYSVSREKKERFSLILESASTNQTSMYLCAIGQTLNTEAFFGQGTRLTVV.

V gene TRBV7-2 combines with J gene TRBJ1-6, with 7 positions matching TRBD1. Germline V gene sequence: CDR1 SGHTA, CDR2 FQGNSA. The CDR3 runs to 16 residues. The V segment lost 2 bases and the J segment 7 bases; nucleotides outside the gene matches: 8. The CDR3 loop reads CASSLQPTGRNSPLHF. The CDR3 nucleotides read TGTGCCAGCAGCTTACAGCCGACAGGGAGGAATTCACCCCTCCACTTT. Full variable domain (outside the CDR3, taken from reference TRBV7-2 and TRBJ1-6): GAGVSQSPSNKVTEKGKDVELRCDPISGHTALYWYRQSLGQGLEFLIYFQGNSAPDKSGLPSDRFSAERTGGSVSTLTIQRTQQEDSAVYLCASSLQPTGRNSPLHFGNGTRLTVT.

This clonotype was seen many times. This chain links TRBV7-8 with TRBJ2-7; perhaps TRBD1 as D (6 bases). This CDR3 comprises 14 residues. Germline lookup yields CDR1 SGHVS and CDR2 FQNEAQ. Trimming took 2 bases from V and 3 from J, leaving 11 bases between them. The CDR3 sequence is CASSLNTGYYEQYF. The CDR3 DNA follows: TGTGCCAGCAGCTTAAATACAGGGTACTACGAGCAGTACTTC. Combining the CDR3 with reference TRBV7-8 and TRBJ2-7 gives the whole variable domain GAGVSQSPRYKVAKRGQDVALRCDPISGHVSLFWYQQALGQGPEFLTYFQNEAQLDKSGLPSDRFFAERPEGSVSTLKIQRTQQEDSAVYLCASSLNTGYYEQYFGPGTRLTVT.

This clonotype was observed a few times. V usage is TRBV2 and J usage is TRBJ2-5, with D maybe TRBD2 (5 bases). V lost 4 bases to trimming and J lost 4 bases, with 16 bases between them. Germline assignment: CDR1 SNHLY and CDR2 FYNNEI. The CDR3 covers 15 residues. For the CDR3, the DNA is TGTGCCAGCAGTGGAACCACGAGCGAGGGAGAGACCCAGTACTTC. The encoded protein is CASSGTTSEGETQYF.

In this sample, this clonotype turned up many times. This rearrangement joins TRBV12-3 or TRBV12-4 to TRBJ1-1; D is perhaps TRBD1 (5 bases). This CDR3 has 16 residues. The germline V and J ends were trimmed by 4 bases and 5 bases, with 20 bases remaining between them. CDR3 sequence reads: CASSSQGRLGWTEAFF. The CDR3 nucleotides are TGTGCCAGCAGTTCCCAGGGCCGGTTAGGTTGGACTGAAGCTTTCTTT.